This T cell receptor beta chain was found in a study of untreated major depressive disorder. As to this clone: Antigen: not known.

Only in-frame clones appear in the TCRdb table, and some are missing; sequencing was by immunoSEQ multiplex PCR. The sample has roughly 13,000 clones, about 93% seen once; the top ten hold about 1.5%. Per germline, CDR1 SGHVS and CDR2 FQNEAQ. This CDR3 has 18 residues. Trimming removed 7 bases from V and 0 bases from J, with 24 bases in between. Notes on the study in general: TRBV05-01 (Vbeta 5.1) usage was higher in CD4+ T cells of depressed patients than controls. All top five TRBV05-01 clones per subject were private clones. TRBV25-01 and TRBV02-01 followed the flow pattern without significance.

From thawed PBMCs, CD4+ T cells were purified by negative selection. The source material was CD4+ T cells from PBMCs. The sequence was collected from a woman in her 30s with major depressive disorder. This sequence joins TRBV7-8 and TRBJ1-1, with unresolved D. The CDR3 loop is CASTPKGGISKLNTEAFF. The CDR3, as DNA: TGTGCCAGCACCCCCAAGGGAGGCATTTCCAAGCTGAACACTGAAGCTTTCTTT.